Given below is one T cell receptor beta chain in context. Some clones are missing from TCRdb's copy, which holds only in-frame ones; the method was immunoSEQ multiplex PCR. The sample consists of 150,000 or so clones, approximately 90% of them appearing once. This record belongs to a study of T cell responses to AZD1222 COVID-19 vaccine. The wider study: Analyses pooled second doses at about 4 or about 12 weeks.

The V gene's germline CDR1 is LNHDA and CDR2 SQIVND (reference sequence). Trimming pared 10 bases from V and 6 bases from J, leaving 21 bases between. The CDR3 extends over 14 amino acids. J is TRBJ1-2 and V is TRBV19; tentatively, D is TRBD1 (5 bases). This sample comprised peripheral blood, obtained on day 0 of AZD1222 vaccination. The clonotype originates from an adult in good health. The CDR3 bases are TGTGCCACTATTGGGCAGGGCTGGTCGGATGGCTACACCTTC. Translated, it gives CATIGQGWSDGYTF.